The 22 T cell receptor beta chains reported below all come from one sample, sequenced in a study of CD8 T cells in Susac syndrome. Random hexamers primed reverse transcription of about 0.5 to 1 ug RNA. TCRdb re-called the immunoSEQ multiplex PCR reads with MiXCR, one entry per CDR3 protein. The sample includes about 50,000 distinct CDR3 sequences, about 92% of them seen just once. The sample comprised CD8+ T cells from PBMCs. The receptor source for this set is a human donor with multiple sclerosis.

The CDR3 reads CSASFGDGVTEAFF. The CDR3 coding sequence is TGCAGTGCTAGTTTCGGGGACGGAGTCACTGAAGCTTTCTTT. V and J are TRBV20-1 and TRBJ1-1, with a weak D call TRBD1 (5 bases). The CDR3 is 14 amino acids. The V end lost 3 bases, the J end lost 4 bases, and 15 bases lay between the germline ends. Germline CDR1 reads DFQATT; CDR2 reads SNEGSKA (reference sequence).

This sequence joins TRBV29-1 and TRBJ1-2, with TRBD1 identical over 8 bases. CDR1 SQVTM and CDR2 ANQGSEA come from the germline V gene. There are 14 residues in the CDR3. The ends lost 2 bases at V and 3 bases at J; junction bases unmatched: 5. CDR3 sequence: CSVEKGQVYYGYTF. DNA for the CDR3: TGCAGCGTTGAAAAGGGACAGGTCTACTATGGCTACACCTTC.

The sample holds one count of this clonotype. The J gene is TRBJ1-5, the V gene TRBV27, with D perhaps matching TRBD1 (6 bases). The V and J ends lost 4 bases and 5 bases respectively, with 12 bases between them. Per germline, CDR1 MNHEY and CDR2 SMNVEV (reference sequence). This CDR3 comprises 14 residues. In DNA, the CDR3 is TGTGCCAGCAGTTCCTACAGGGCCGATCAGCCCCAGCATTTT. Protein sequence: CASSSYRADQPQHF.

The gene calls are TRBV27 and TRBJ2-7, with TRBD1 matching 9 bases. This CDR3 is built from 16 residues. From germline, CDR1 is MNHEY and CDR2 SMNVEV (reference sequence). The V segment lost 4 bases and the J segment 5 bases; nucleotides outside the gene matches: 12. CDR3 residues: CASSYLAGTGSHEQYF. CDR3 coding DNA: TGTGCCAGCAGTTACTTGGCCGGGACAGGGTCTCACGAGCAGTACTTC.

The J gene is TRBJ2-7, the V gene TRBV20-1; D is tentatively TRBD1 or TRBD2 (5 bases each). CDR1 and CDR2 (germline): DFQATT, SNEGSKA (reference sequence). The CDR3 is made up of 13 amino acids. V gave up 4 bases and J gave up 4 bases, with 14 bases separating them. Here the CDR3 reads CSAKWQGDYEQYF. CDR3 coding DNA: TGCAGTGCTAAGTGGCAGGGAGATTACGAGCAGTACTTC.

CDR3 nucleotides: TGTGCCAGCAGTGAATATGTAGGACAGGGGGCGCTCCCCGGGGAGCTGTTTTTT. Amino acid sequence: CASSEYVGQGALPGELFF. The rearrangement joins TRBV25-1 to TRBJ2-2; TRBD1 matches at 11 bases. Germline V lookup: CDR1 MGHDK, CDR2 SYGVNS. V shed 0 bases, J shed 6 bases, and the junction held 9 bases outside the gene matches. The CDR3 loop spans 18 amino acids.

This sequence joins TRBV12-5 and TRBJ2-3, with D unresolved. With 2 bases removed from V and 4 bases from J, the gap between germline ends came to 7 bases. The CDR3 loop spans 13 amino acids. CDR1 and CDR2 from the germline V gene are LGHNT and FRNRAP. CDR3 protein: CASGLLRPDTQYF. The DNA for the CDR3 is TGTGCTAGTGGTTTGTTAAGGCCAGATACGCAGTATTTT.

This sequence joins TRBV6-6 and TRBJ2-7; D call uncertain. Germline CDR1 is MNHNY and CDR2 is SVGAGI (reference sequence). The CDR3 consists of 12 residues. Trimming cost V 8 bases and J 0 bases, with 8 bases left between them. CDR3 in amino acids: CASGPFSYEQYF. The CDR3, as DNA: TGTGCCAGCGGGCCTTTCTCCTACGAGCAGTACTTC.

J is TRBJ2-5 and V is TRBV7-9; no definite D call. The V and J ends lost 1 base and 5 bases respectively, with 11 bases between them. This CDR3 has 14 amino acids. Germline CDR1 is SEHNR and CDR2 is FQNEAQ (reference sequence). CDR3 loop: CASSLGHYYETQYF. The CDR3 nucleotides read TGTGCCAGCAGCTTAGGACACTATTATGAGACCCAGTACTTC. Variable domain in full (rest from reference TRBV7-9 and TRBJ2-5): DTGVSQNPRHKITKRGQNVTFRCDPISEHNRLYWYRQTLGQGPEFLTYFQNEAQLEKSRLLSDRFSAERPKGSFSTLEIQRTEQGDSAMYLCASSLGHYYETQYFGPGTRLLVL.

The chain employs TRBV13 and TRBJ2-1; the D gene is possibly TRBD2 (6 bases). Germline V gene lookup returns CDR1 PRHDT and CDR2 FYEKMQ (reference sequence). Trimming pared 5 bases from V and 0 bases from J, leaving 17 bases between. This CDR3 contains 17 residues. The CDR3 is CASSLGLGLNSYNEQFF. CDR3 bases: TGTGCCAGCAGCCTCGGGCTGGGACTTAACTCCTACAATGAGCAGTTCTTC.

V usage is TRBV4-3 and J usage is TRBJ1-1; 9 positions agree with TRBD1. This CDR3 has 17 amino acids. Germline CDR1 LGHNA, CDR2 YSLEER. The trim removed 0 bases at V and 5 bases at J, leaving 10 bases unmatched. This chain's CDR3 is CASSQDWRDREDTEAFF. Here the CDR3 DNA reads TGCGCCAGCAGCCAAGATTGGCGGGACAGGGAGGATACTGAAGCTTTCTTT.

This chain links TRBV25-1 with TRBJ2-5; unclear D gene. The CDR3 is 12 amino acids. Trimming stripped 10 bases from V and 4 bases from J, with 13 bases between. Per germline, CDR1 MGHDK and CDR2 SYGVNS. The CDR3 protein is CATVPDGETQYF. CDR3 coding DNA: TGTGCCACCGTACCGGACGGAGAGACCCAGTACTTC.

The chain carries TRBV5-1 and TRBJ2-1; 12 bases are shared with TRBD1. The length of the CDR3 is 16 residues. Per germline, CDR1 SGHRS and CDR2 YFSETQ. V lost 7 bases to trimming and J lost 9 bases; unmatched junction nucleotides: 14. The CDR3 region has the DNA TGCGCCAGCTCTTCCTTACCGGGACAGGGGGCAGGTGAGCAGTTCTTC. Protein: CASSSLPGQGAGEQFF. Drawing the rest from reference TRBV5-1 and TRBJ2-1, the complete variable domain is KAGVTQTPRYLIKTRGQQVTLSCSPISGHRSVSWYQQTPGQGLQFLFEYFSETQRNKGNFPGRFSGRQFSNSRSEMNVSTLELGDSALYLCASSSLPGQGAGEQFFGPGTRLTVL.

This clonotype was observed a handful of times. This chain uses TRBV28 with TRBJ2-7, with 8 bases fitting TRBD1. Trimming at V came to 3 bases and at J to 7 bases, leaving 8 bases not matched to a gene. The germline gives CDR1 MDHEN, CDR2 SYDVKM. The CDR3 spans 14 residues. CDR3 residues: CASSLTGDGLEQYF. In DNA form, the CDR3 reads TGTGCCAGCAGTTTGACAGGGGATGGATTGGAGCAGTACTTC.

V usage is TRBV5-4 and J usage is TRBJ2-7, with D possibly being TRBD2 (7 bases). This CDR3 has 15 amino acids. CDR1 and CDR2 (germline): SGHNT, YYREEE (reference sequence). V dropped 0 bases and J dropped 0 bases, with 10 bases sitting between them. This CDR3 reads CASSLAGGLSYEQYF. The CDR3 DNA sequence: TGTGCCAGCAGCTTGGCCGGGGGGCTCTCCTACGAGCAGTACTTC.

The rearrangement links TRBV13 to TRBJ2-3; perhaps TRBD1 as D (6 bases). V lost 2 bases, J lost 3 bases, and 12 bases lay in between. This CDR3 spans 15 amino acids. Germline V gives CDR1 PRHDT, CDR2 FYEKMQ (reference sequence). The CDR3 loop reads CASSLSGAETDTQYF. CDR3 nucleotides: TGTGCCAGCAGCTTATCAGGGGCCGAGACAGATACGCAGTATTTT.

This chain joins TRBV6-5 and TRBJ2-1; possible D gene TRBD2, 6 bases. Per germline, CDR1 MNHEY and CDR2 SVGAGI. Trimming took off 5 bases at V and 9 bases at J, with 11 bases between the two ends. The CDR3 spans 12 residues. CDR3 coding DNA: TGTGCCAGCAGTCGAGCCGGGGGTGAGCAGTTCTTC. Encoded protein: CASSRAGGEQFF.

The V call is TRBV7-9, the J call TRBJ2-2; D is perhaps TRBD2 (6 bases). Germline loops: CDR1 SEHNR, CDR2 FQNEAQ (reference sequence). The CDR3 consists of 13 residues. V lost 5 bases, J lost 6 bases, and 10 bases lay in between. The CDR3 loop is CASSPGGAGELFF. The CDR3 nucleotides read TGTGCCAGCAGCCCCGGAGGGGCCGGGGAGCTGTTTTTT.

This chain links TRBV4-3 with TRBJ2-3; D tentatively reads TRBD1 or TRBD2 (5 bases each). The length of the CDR3 is 19 residues. The germline V gene has CDR1 LGHNA and CDR2 YSLEER. V gave up 0 bases and J gave up 6 bases, with 25 bases separating them. CDR3 amino acids: CASSQDRGQYYVTVDTQYF. Written as DNA, the CDR3 is TGCGCCAGCAGCCAAGATCGGGGCCAGTATTATGTTACGGTGGATACGCAGTATTTT.

The rearrangement joins TRBV27 to TRBJ1-1; weak D call: TRBD1 (5 bases). Between the trimmed V and J ends, which lost 0 bases and 5 bases, there was a span of 10 bases. This CDR3 contains 14 residues. From germline, CDR1 is MNHEY and CDR2 SMNVEV (reference sequence). The CDR3 sequence: CASSLSGGGTEAFF. CDR3 DNA sequence: TGTGCCAGCAGTTTATCGGGTGGGGGGACTGAAGCTTTCTTT.

This clonotype was observed a single time. J is TRBJ2-5 and V is TRBV2, with 8 positions matching TRBD1. V lost 4 bases to trimming and J lost 5 bases; unmatched junction nucleotides: 0. Germline V CDR1 and CDR2: SNHLY, FYNNEI. The CDR3 is made up of 12 amino acids. CDR3: CASSAGGETQYF. The DNA for the CDR3 is TGTGCCAGCAGTGCAGGGGGCGAGACCCAGTACTTC. The complete variable domain, with remaining parts taken from reference TRBV2 and TRBJ2-5, reads EPEVTQTPSHQVTQMGQEVILRCVPISNHLYFYWYRQILGQKVEFLVSFYNNEISEKSEIFDDQFSVERPDGSNFTLKIRSTKLEDSAMYFCASSAGGETQYFGPGTRLLVL.

This clonotype was seen a handful of times. V and J are TRBV6-1 and TRBJ1-2; 7 bases align to TRBD1. This CDR3 spans 14 amino acids. The germline CDR1 and CDR2 sequences are MNHNS and SASEGT. The V segment lost 11 bases and the J segment 2 bases; nucleotides outside the gene matches: 11. The CDR3 DNA is TGTGCCCTTTTTCCGGGACAGCACAACTATGGCTACACCTTC. Translation gives CALFPGQHNYGYTF.